This passage covers 29 T cell receptor beta chains from one sample sequenced in a study of patients with pleural tuberculosis. TCRdb ran MiXCR on the reads and lists one entry per CDR3 protein. The data contain around 30,000 distinct CDR3 sequences, 18% of them singletons. Sample: peripheral blood. These receptors all come from a human donor with pleural tuberculosis.

This clonotype was counted many times. CDR3 DNA: TGTGCCAGCAGTTCGCGGACTAGCTCCTACGAGCAGTACTTC. Its protein is CASSSRTSSYEQYF. This chain uses TRBV12-3 or TRBV12-4 with TRBJ2-7, with 7 bases identical to TRBD2. The length of the CDR3 is 14 residues. V was pared by 4 bases and J by 0 bases, with 3 bases of the junction left unmatched.

This clonotype was observed at least ten times. This sequence joins TRBV12-3 or TRBV12-4 and TRBJ2-3; TRBD1 is a possible D gene (5 bases). This CDR3 spans 14 amino acids. V was shortened by 5 bases and J by 2 bases, with 11 bases between the two germline ends. This CDR3 reads CASSPGPYTDTQYF. CDR3 sequence (DNA): TGTGCCAGCAGTCCAGGGCCCTACACAGATACGCAGTATTTT.

This clonotype showed up many times. The chain is built from TRBV20-1 and TRBJ2-7, with D possibly being TRBD2 (7 bases). Deletions cut 0 bases from V and 12 bases from J, with 21 bases between. The CDR3 extends over 14 amino acids. Per germline, CDR1 DFQATT and CDR2 SNEGSKA (reference sequence). In nucleotides, the CDR3 is TGCAGTGCTAGAGATCGGGGGGCTTCAGTGGGGATGTACTTC. Encoded protein: CSARDRGASVGMYF.

This clonotype came up a few times. It may be a read error: a sequence one base away is much more abundant. The V call is TRBV12-3 or TRBV12-4, the J call TRBJ2-6, with TRBD1 matching 8 bases. This CDR3 region has 18 residues. V shed 7 bases, J shed 2 bases, and the junction held 13 bases outside the gene matches. Written as DNA, the CDR3 is TGTGCCAGCATTACGTACGGGACAGGTTCCCCTGGGGCCAACGTCCTGACTTTC. Translated: CASITYGTGSPGANVLTF.

This clonotype was recorded many times. This sequence joins TRBV3-1 and TRBJ2-7; D gene uncertain. CDR1 LGHDT and CDR2 YNNKEL come from the germline V gene (reference sequence). Trimming removed 1 base from V and 6 bases from J, with 7 bases in between. This CDR3 has 12 residues. The CDR3 nucleotides read TGTGCCAGCAGCCAAGGTGCCGGCGAGCAGTACTTC. It encodes CASSQGAGEQYF.

Ten or more counts support this clonotype. This chain links TRBV3-1 with TRBJ1-1; tentative D call: TRBD1 (6 bases). The CDR3 length is 15 residues. Per the germline V gene, CDR1 is LGHDT and CDR2 is YNNKEL (reference sequence). The V gene lost 6 bases and the J gene lost 1 base, with 15 bases spanning the gap. The chain's CDR3 is CASSLWTDPNTEAFF. Written as DNA, the CDR3 is TGTGCCAGCAGTCTCTGGACAGACCCGAACACTGAAGCTTTCTTT.

The chain couples TRBV30 to TRBJ1-1, with TRBD1 matching over 7 bases. Germline CDR1 and CDR2: GTSNPN and SVGIG (reference sequence). V dropped 2 bases and J dropped 5; count of bases not matched to a gene: 8. CDR3 length: 14 amino acids. CDR3 DNA: TGTGCCTGGAGTCGACCAAAACAGGGGACTGAAGCTTTCTTT. Translating gives CAWSRPKQGTEAFF. Looking up the rest from reference TRBV30 and TRBJ1-1 gives the full variable domain: SQTIHQWPATLVQPVGSPLSLECTVEGTSNPNLYWYRQAAGRGLQLLFYSVGIGQISSEVPQNLSASRPQDRQFILSSKKLLLSDSGFYLCAWSRPKQGTEAFFGQGTRLTVV.

Many counts were recorded for this clonotype. The genes are TRBV5-1 and TRBJ1-5; D gene ambiguous. The CDR3 has 14 residues. CDR1 and CDR2 (germline): SGHRS, YFSETQ. Trimming pared 4 bases from V and 7 bases from J, leaving 15 bases between. The CDR3 loop reads CASSLRAGDQPQHF. In nucleotides, the CDR3 is TGCGCCAGCAGCCTTAGGGCAGGAGACCAGCCCCAGCATTTT.

This clonotype occurred many times. V is TRBV12-3 or TRBV12-4 and J is TRBJ1-1; D is uncertain. Trimming stripped 6 bases from V and 8 bases from J, with 16 bases between. The CDR3 runs 13 residues. CDR3 nucleotide sequence: TGTGCCAGCAGGGGGTTGCAGCAATCAGAAGCTTTCTTT. Amino acid sequence: CASRGLQQSEAFF.

The V and J genes are TRBV6-6 and TRBJ2-2, with D perhaps given as TRBD1 or TRBD2 (5 bases each). The germline V and J ends were trimmed by 2 bases and 5 bases, with 18 bases remaining between them. The CDR3 runs to 17 residues. Germline assignment: CDR1 MNHNY and CDR2 SVGAGI (reference sequence). The CDR3 spells CASSYTREGRPTGELFF. For the CDR3, the DNA is TGTGCCAGCAGTTACACGAGAGAGGGGCGGCCAACCGGGGAGCTGTTTTTT.

V usage is TRBV27 and J usage is TRBJ1-6, with TRBD1 as a possible D gene (6 bases). Germline-derived CDR1 and CDR2 are MNHEY and SMNVEV (reference sequence). V was pared by 5 bases and J by 8 bases, with 19 bases between. The CDR3 is 16 amino acids. The CDR3 DNA reads as TGTGCCAGCAGTGAAGCTAACAGGGTTTGGGATTCACCCCTCCACTTT. It encodes CASSEANRVWDSPLHF.

This clonotype was counted many times. The rearrangement links TRBV5-5 to TRBJ1-1; no reliable D call. The CDR3 extends over 14 amino acids. V was pared by 1 base and J by 2 bases, with 9 bases between. Germline V gene sequence: CDR1 SGHKS, CDR2 YYEKEE (reference sequence). For the CDR3, the DNA is TGTGCCAGCAGCTTGACGGGCCCTAACACTGAAGCTTTCTTT. Amino acids: CASSLTGPNTEAFF.

In its sample, this clonotype was seen many times. V and J are TRBV20-1 and TRBJ2-7; D is perhaps TRBD2 (5 bases). Trimming stripped 6 bases from V and 2 bases from J, with 17 bases between. The germline V gene has CDR1 DFQATT and CDR2 SNEGSKA (reference sequence). The CDR3 extends over 14 amino acids. The CDR3 region has the DNA TGCAGTGCCGCCCGGCTAGCTTCAACCTACGAGCAGTACTTC. This codes for CSAARLASTYEQYF.

The table lists this clonotype with many counts. The J gene is TRBJ2-1, the V gene TRBV15; D call uncertain. Trimming removed 0 bases at V and 9 bases at J, with 9 bases between. CDR1 LNHNV and CDR2 YYDKDF come from the germline V gene (reference sequence). The CDR3 sequence is 13 residues long. CDR3 in amino acids: CATSRDGRVEQFF. The DNA of the CDR3 is TGTGCCACCAGCAGAGATGGTCGGGTTGAGCAGTTCTTC.

This clonotype was seen at least ten times. This rearrangement joins TRBV5-5 to TRBJ1-5; no definite D call. V dropped 3 bases and J dropped 3 bases, with 10 bases sitting between them. Germline V gene data show CDR1 as SGHKS and CDR2 as YYEKEE (reference sequence). The CDR3 length is 14 residues. For the CDR3, the DNA is TGTGCCAGCAGCTCTGTGGACCCCAATCAGCCCCAGCATTTT. It is translated as CASSSVDPNQPQHF.

This clonotype has a count of ten or more. CDR3: CATSDHLTHGYTF. DNA of the CDR3: TGTGCCACCAGTGACCACCTAACACATGGCTACACCTTC. The V call is TRBV24-1, the J call TRBJ1-2; D gene uncertain. The V gene's germline CDR1 is KGHDR and CDR2 SFDVKD. The CDR3 is made up of 13 amino acids. V was shortened by 4 bases and J by 6 bases, with 11 bases between the two germline ends.

This clonotype was seen ten or more times. The chain combines TRBV6-1 with TRBJ2-3; the D gene is possibly TRBD1 (7 bases). Germline V gives CDR1 MNHNS, CDR2 SASEGT. V was trimmed by 10 bases and J by 4 bases, leaving 18 bases between them. CDR3 length: 14 residues. This CDR3 is CANRGTAPSDTQYF. The CDR3 DNA is TGTGCCAATCGGGGGACAGCCCCATCAGATACGCAGTATTTT.

This clonotype has a count of ten or more. This sequence joins TRBV12-5 and TRBJ2-1; no clear D. CDR3 length equals 15 residues. Trimming pared 5 bases from V and 0 bases from J, leaving 11 bases between. CDR1 is LGHNT, CDR2 FRNRAP, per germline. The CDR3 sequence: CASGLGRSSYNEQFF. The CDR3 region has the DNA TGTGCTAGTGGTCTCGGACGCAGCTCCTACAATGAGCAGTTCTTC.

This clonotype was counted between two and nine times. It may be a read error: a sequence one base away is much more abundant. This rearrangement joins TRBV2 to TRBJ2-3; no clear D gene. The CDR3 is 15 amino acids. Germline CDR1 and CDR2: SNHLY and FYNNEI. The V end lost 3 bases, the J end lost 0 bases, and 10 bases lay between the germline ends. The CDR3 here is CASSDMGFSTDTQYF. CDR3 nucleotide sequence: TGTGCCAGCAGTGACATGGGGTTTAGCACAGATACGCAGTATTTT.

This clonotype was counted at least ten times. This chain joins TRBV4-1 and TRBJ1-5, with a weak D call TRBD1 (6 bases). From germline, CDR1 is MGHRA and CDR2 YSYEKL. The V and J ends lost 4 bases and 5 bases respectively, with 15 bases between them. This CDR3 has 15 amino acids. CDR3 protein: CASSLLGTPYQPQHF. As DNA, the CDR3 is TGCGCCAGCAGCCTCCTCGGGACACCTTATCAGCCCCAGCATTTT.

This clonotype was counted ten times or more. J is TRBJ2-7 and V is TRBV3-1; 7 nucleotides line up with TRBD1. V dropped 2 bases and J dropped 7; count of bases not matched to a gene: 8. The germline V gene has CDR1 LGHDT and CDR2 YNNKEL (reference sequence). The CDR3 loop spans 14 amino acids. CDR3 DNA: TGTGCCAGCAGCCAATATATGGACAGGCCGGAGCAGTACTTC. This sequence encodes CASSQYMDRPEQYF.

The gene calls are TRBV30 and TRBJ2-7; either TRBD1 or TRBD2 may fit D (7 bases each). This CDR3 comprises 12 residues. Germline V lookup: CDR1 GTSNPN, CDR2 SVGIG (reference sequence). V gave up 5 bases and J gave up 6 bases, with 14 bases separating them. CDR3 bases: TGTGCCTGGGGGGAGGGGGCCGGCGAGCAGTACTTC. It codes for CAWGEGAGEQYF.

The sample holds many counts of this clonotype. The rearrangement links TRBV10-2 to TRBJ1-2; the match to TRBD1 covers 8 bases. Germline trimming cut 4 bases from V and 7 bases from J; bases unmatched to any gene: 5. Germline V gene data show CDR1 as WSHSY and CDR2 as SAAADI. CDR3 length: 13 amino acids. This CDR3 is CASSAGTGGGYTF. The CDR3 DNA reads TGCGCCAGCAGTGCCGGGACAGGCGGTGGCTACACCTTC.

In this sample, this clonotype turned up many times. The chain joins TRBV14 to TRBJ2-1, with TRBD2 matching 9 bases. V was clipped by 1 base and J by 7 bases; unmatched bases: 17. CDR1 is SGHDN and CDR2 is FVKESK in the germline V gene. The CDR3 length is 19 residues. CDR3 loop: CASSQARTSVRPGRNEQFF. CDR3 nucleotide sequence: TGTGCCAGCAGCCAAGCCCGGACTAGCGTCAGACCGGGAAGGAATGAGCAGTTCTTC.

This clonotype was recorded many times. V gene TRBV29-1 combines with J gene TRBJ1-1; D perhaps matches TRBD1 (6 bases). V lost 5 bases and J 6 bases, leaving 13 bases between the germline ends. The germline gives CDR1 SQVTM, CDR2 ANQGSEA. The CDR3 has 12 residues. The CDR3 sequence is CSVPGGAAEAFF. CDR3 DNA: TGCAGCGTTCCCGGGGGCGCGGCTGAAGCTTTCTTT.

This clonotype was recorded many times. The chain has TRBV20-1 and TRBJ1-1; D is ambiguous. The CDR3 covers 12 residues. Germline CDR1 is DFQATT and CDR2 is SNEGSKA (reference sequence). Trimming removed 1 base from V and 1 base from J, with 4 bases in between. The CDR3, as DNA: TGCAGTGCTAGAGGACGGAACACTGAAGCTTTCTTT. Translating gives CSARGRNTEAFF.

The CDR3 spells CSASSVLAGGPGTDTQYF. CDR3 DNA sequence: TGCAGTGCTAGCTCGGTACTAGCGGGGGGGCCCGGCACAGATACGCAGTATTTT. The chain combines TRBV20-1 with TRBJ2-3; 13 bases line up with TRBD2. This CDR3 is 18 amino acids long. Germline V gene lookup returns CDR1 DFQATT and CDR2 SNEGSKA (reference sequence). The V gene end was trimmed by 3 bases and the J gene end by 1 base; junction bases not matched to a gene: 10.

This clonotype turned up a few times. It may be a read error: a sequence one base away is much more abundant. The V call is TRBV2, the J call TRBJ1-6, with unresolved D. The germline V gene has CDR1 SNHLY and CDR2 FYNNEI. The CDR3 runs 11 residues. The CDR3 bases are TGTGCCAGCAGCTTTACGAATCCCCCCCACTTT. Translation: CASSFTNPPHF.

The chain carries TRBV20-1 and TRBJ2-1; 15 nucleotides agree with TRBD2. The CDR3 runs 18 residues. V was clipped by 5 bases and J by 0 bases; unmatched bases: 8. Germline V CDR1 and CDR2: DFQATT, SNEGSKA (reference sequence). The CDR3 sequence: CSAQSGTSGRSSYNEQFF. The DNA for the CDR3 is TGCAGTGCTCAGTCCGGGACTAGCGGGAGGAGCTCCTACAATGAGCAGTTCTTC.